Listed below are T cell receptor beta chains from one sample, sequenced in a study of blood T cells in healthy people across ages. MiXCR, run by TCRdb on the 5' RACE reads, gives a single entry per CDR3 protein. Among about 1,800,000 distinct CDR3 sequences listed, under 30% were seen once. Sequencing was performed on blood. The receptors derive from a woman in her 30s in good health. The CDR3 runs from the conserved cysteine through the conserved F or W. D genes are given only for firm matches. The size entry is marked missing in some rows and otherwise reads once, few, many or a size class.

TRBV5-6,TRBJ2-3,NA,NA,CASYHVGDTQYF,TGTGCCAGCTACCATGTCGGAGATACGCAGTATTTT
TRBV20-1,TRBJ2-1,NA,TRBD2,CSARSLAAYNEQFF,TGCAGTGCCAGGAGCCTAGCGGCTTACAATGAGCAGTTCTTC
TRBV20-1,TRBJ2-1,few,TRBD2,CSARDILAGGNSQFF,TGCAGTGCTAGAGATATTCTAGCGGGGGGGAATTCGCAGTTCTTC
TRBV20-1,TRBJ1-4,few,NA,CSALRGGKLFF,TGCAGTGCTCTGCGGGGTGGAAAACTGTTTTTT
TRBV5-1,TRBJ2-3,many,NA,CASSLGDRYTDTQYF,TGCGCCAGCAGCTTGGGGGACCGATACACAGATACGCAGTATTTT
TRBV5-1,TRBJ2-3,NA,TRBD2,CASCSSGGIPDTQYF,TGCGCCAGCTGTTCGAGCGGGGGGATCCCAGATACGCAGTATTTT
TRBV24-1,TRBJ1-2,NA,NA,CASSQKGPYYGYTF,TGTGCCAGCAGCCAGAAGGGGCCTTACTATGGCTACACCTTC
TRBV7-2,TRBJ1-5,few,NA,CASSLVGGASQPQHF,TGTGCCAGCAGCTTAGTGGGGGGGGCTAGTCAGCCCCAGCATTTT
TRBV6-1,TRBJ2-6,many,TRBD1,CASSGRGDRGQGANVLTF,TGTGCCAGCAGTGGTCGAGGGGACAGGGGGCAAGGGGCCAACGTCCTGACTTTC
TRBV20-1,TRBJ2-5,many,TRBD1,CSAGVTGTETQYF,TGCAGTGCTGGGGTGACAGGGACGGAGACCCAGTACTTC
TRBV30,TRBJ1-1,few,TRBD1,CAWKGQGLNTEAFF,TGTGCCTGGAAGGGACAGGGATTGAACACTGAAGCTTTCTTT
TRBV20-1,TRBJ2-3,NA,TRBD2,CSARASSGGGDTQYF,TGCAGTGCTAGAGCTTCCAGCGGGGGAGGAGATACGCAGTATTTT
TRBV20-1,TRBJ2-1,NA,NA,CSARPPPPQETQFF,TGCAGTGCTAGACCCCCTCCCCCTCAAGAGACCCAGTTCTTC
TRBV5-1,TRBJ1-1,NA,NA,CAGSLVDTEAFF,TGCGCCGGCAGCTTGGTAGACACTGAAGCTTTCTTT
TRBV20-1,TRBJ2-5,NA,NA,CSARLDGSGETQYF,TGCAGTGCTAGGTTGGATGGGTCCGGGGAGACCCAGTACTTC
TRBV7-2,TRBJ1-2,NA,TRBD1,CAGSSEQGSYGYTF,TGTGCCGGCAGCTCCGAACAGGGGTCCTATGGCTACACCTTC